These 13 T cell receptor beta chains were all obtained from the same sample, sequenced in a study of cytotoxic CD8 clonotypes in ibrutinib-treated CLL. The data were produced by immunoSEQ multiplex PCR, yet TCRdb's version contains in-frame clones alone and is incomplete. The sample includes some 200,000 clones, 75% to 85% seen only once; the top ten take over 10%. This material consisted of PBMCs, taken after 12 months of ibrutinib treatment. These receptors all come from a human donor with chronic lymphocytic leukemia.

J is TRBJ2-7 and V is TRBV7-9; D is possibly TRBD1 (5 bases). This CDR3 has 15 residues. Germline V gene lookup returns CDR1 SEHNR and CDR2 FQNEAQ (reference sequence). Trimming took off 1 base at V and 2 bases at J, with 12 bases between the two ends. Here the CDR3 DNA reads TGTGCCAGCAGCTTAGGAGGCCCGACAGCCTACGAGCAGTACTTC. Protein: CASSLGGPTAYEQYF.

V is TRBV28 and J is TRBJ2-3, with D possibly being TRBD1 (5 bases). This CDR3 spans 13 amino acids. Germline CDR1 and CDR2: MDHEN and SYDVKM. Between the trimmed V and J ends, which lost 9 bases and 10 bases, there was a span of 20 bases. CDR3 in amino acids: CASLPGQLGPQYF. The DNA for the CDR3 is TGTGCCAGTTTACCTGGGCAACTGGGGCCGCAGTATTTT.

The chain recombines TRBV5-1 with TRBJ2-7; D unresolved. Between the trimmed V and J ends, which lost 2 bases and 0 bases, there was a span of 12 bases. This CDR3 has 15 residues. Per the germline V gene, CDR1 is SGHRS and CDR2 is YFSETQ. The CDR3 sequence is CASSFLGTDSYEQYF. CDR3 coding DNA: TGCGCCAGCAGCTTCCTCGGAACGGACTCCTACGAGCAGTACTTC.

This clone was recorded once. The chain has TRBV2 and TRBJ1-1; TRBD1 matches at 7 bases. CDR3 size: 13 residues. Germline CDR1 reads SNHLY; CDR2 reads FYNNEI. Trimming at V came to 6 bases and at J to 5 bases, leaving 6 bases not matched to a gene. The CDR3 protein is CASRPDRVTEAFF. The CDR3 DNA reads TGTGCCAGCAGACCTGACAGGGTTACTGAAGCTTTCTTT.

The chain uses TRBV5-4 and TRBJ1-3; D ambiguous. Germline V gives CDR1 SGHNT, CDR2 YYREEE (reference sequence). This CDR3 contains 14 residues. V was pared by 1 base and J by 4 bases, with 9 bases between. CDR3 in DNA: TGTGCCAGCAGCTTGACCCCAGACGGAAACACCATATATTTT. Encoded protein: CASSLTPDGNTIYF.

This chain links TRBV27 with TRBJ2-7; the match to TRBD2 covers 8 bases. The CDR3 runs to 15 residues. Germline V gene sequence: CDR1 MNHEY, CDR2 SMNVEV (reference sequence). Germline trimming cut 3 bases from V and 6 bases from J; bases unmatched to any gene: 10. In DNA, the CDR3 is TGTGCCAGCAGTTTTCTGCTAGCGGGCCCTTCCGAGCAGTACTTC. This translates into CASSFLLAGPSEQYF.

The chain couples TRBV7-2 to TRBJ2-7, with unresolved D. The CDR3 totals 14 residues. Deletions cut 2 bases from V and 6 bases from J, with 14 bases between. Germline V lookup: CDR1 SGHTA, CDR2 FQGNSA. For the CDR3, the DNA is TGTGCCAGCAGCTTAAGACCAAGAAATGGCGAGCAGTACTTC. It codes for CASSLRPRNGEQYF.

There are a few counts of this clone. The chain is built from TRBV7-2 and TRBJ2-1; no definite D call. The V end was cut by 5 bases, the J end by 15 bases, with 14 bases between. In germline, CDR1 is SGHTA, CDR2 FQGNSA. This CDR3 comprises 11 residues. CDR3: CASSTSGYRFF. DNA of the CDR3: TGTGCCAGCAGCACCTCCGGGTACAGGTTCTTC.

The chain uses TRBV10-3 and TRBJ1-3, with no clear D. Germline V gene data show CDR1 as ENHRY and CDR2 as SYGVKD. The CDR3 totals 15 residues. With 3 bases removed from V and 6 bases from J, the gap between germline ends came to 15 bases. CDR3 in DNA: TGTGCCATCAGTGATACGGCGAGTAGTAAAAACACCATATATTTT. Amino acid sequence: CAISDTASSKNTIYF.

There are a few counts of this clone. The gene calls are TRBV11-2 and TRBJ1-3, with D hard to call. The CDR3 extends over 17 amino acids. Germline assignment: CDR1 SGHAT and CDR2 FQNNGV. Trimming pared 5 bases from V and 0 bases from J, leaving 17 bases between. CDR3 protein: CASSLSRVSGSGNTIYF. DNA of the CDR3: TGTGCCAGCAGCCTAAGTAGGGTCAGTGGCTCTGGAAACACCATATATTTT.

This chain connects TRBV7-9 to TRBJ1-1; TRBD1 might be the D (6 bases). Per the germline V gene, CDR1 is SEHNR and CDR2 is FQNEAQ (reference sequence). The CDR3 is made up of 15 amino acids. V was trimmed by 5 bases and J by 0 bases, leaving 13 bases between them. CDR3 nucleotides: TGTGCCAGCAGCCCCCAACAGGGACTGAACACTGAAGCTTTCTTT. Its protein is CASSPQQGLNTEAFF.

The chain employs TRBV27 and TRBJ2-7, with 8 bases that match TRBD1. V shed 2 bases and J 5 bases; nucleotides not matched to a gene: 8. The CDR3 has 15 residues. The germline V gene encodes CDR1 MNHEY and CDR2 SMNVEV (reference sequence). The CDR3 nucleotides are TGTGCCAGCAGTTTACGGACAGGGTTGGGAGACGAGCAGTACTTC. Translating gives CASSLRTGLGDEQYF.

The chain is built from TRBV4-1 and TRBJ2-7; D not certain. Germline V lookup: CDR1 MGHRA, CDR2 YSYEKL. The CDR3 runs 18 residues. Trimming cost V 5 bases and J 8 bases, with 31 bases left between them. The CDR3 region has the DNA TGCGCCAGCAGCAAACGCGATTATGGCTCCACCGATTCCGTACAGCAGTACTTC. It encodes CASSKRDYGSTDSVQQYF.